Following are 28 T cell receptor beta chains from one sample sequenced in a study of OX40 agonist ivuxolimab in advanced cancers. Assay: immunoSEQ multiplex PCR; the TCRdb copy retains only in-frame clones and omits some. Of under 75,000 clones detected, 80% to 95% appear once; the ten largest clones hold 20% to 25%. The sample here was CD4+ or CD8+ T cells sorted from blood, taken in a trial of the OX40 agonist ivuxolimab. These receptors came from an adult with an advanced solid tumor such as melanoma, head and neck, liver or kidney cancer.

This rearrangement joins TRBV27 to TRBJ2-7; TRBD1 matches 10 bases. V lost 1 base, J lost 6 bases, and 6 bases stayed unmatched. CDR3 length: 15 residues. The germline CDR1 and CDR2 sequences are MNHEY and SMNVEV (reference sequence). For the CDR3, the DNA is TGTGCCAGCAGTTTATTCGGGACAGGGGCTCGCGAGCAGTACTTC. Translation: CASSLFGTGAREQYF.

The V gene is TRBV2, the J gene TRBJ2-7; D unresolved. This CDR3 has 12 residues. Germline lookup yields CDR1 SNHLY and CDR2 FYNNEI. Trimming took off 7 bases at V and 7 bases at J, with 14 bases between the two ends. This CDR3 is CASMDQAEEQYF. The CDR3 DNA is TGTGCCAGCATGGACCAGGCGGAAGAGCAGTACTTC.

The chain uses TRBV5-6 and TRBJ2-7; D perhaps matches TRBD1 (6 bases). The CDR3 length is 14 residues. The germline gives CDR1 SGHDT, CDR2 YYEEEE. V shed 1 base and J shed 3 bases, with 11 bases lying between them. For the CDR3, the DNA is TGTGCCAGCAGCTTGTGGGGGCAGGGCTACGAGCAGTACTTC. It encodes CASSLWGQGYEQYF.

V gene TRBV20-1 combines with J gene TRBJ2-7; TRBD2 matches 7 bases. Germline CDR1 reads DFQATT; CDR2 reads SNEGSKA (reference sequence). CDR3 length equals 11 residues. V trimming: 6 bases; J trimming: 3 bases; junction bases outside the gene matches: 2. Here the CDR3 reads CSAKRDYEQYF. Here the CDR3 DNA reads TGCAGTGCGAAGCGGGACTACGAGCAGTACTTC.

This clone appeared once. The V call is TRBV28, the J call TRBJ2-7; D might be TRBD2 (5 bases). Germline-derived CDR1 and CDR2 are MDHEN and SYDVKM. V lost 4 bases, J lost 3 bases, and 7 bases lay in between. The CDR3 covers 12 residues. The CDR3 DNA is TGTGCCAGCAGTTACCGGGACTACGAGCAGTACTTC. Its translation is CASSYRDYEQYF.

The chain links TRBV27 to TRBJ2-3, with 9 bases lining up with TRBD2. V gave up 2 bases and J gave up 0 bases; unmatched junction bases: 0. Germline V gene data show CDR1 as MNHEY and CDR2 as SMNVEV (reference sequence). The CDR3 has 15 amino acids. The CDR3 is CASSLLAGSTDTQYF. CDR3 nucleotides: TGTGCCAGCAGTTTACTAGCGGGAAGCACAGATACGCAGTATTTT.

The chain links TRBV9 to TRBJ2-2; no clear D. The V end lost 3 bases, the J end lost 4 bases, and 7 bases lay between the germline ends. The CDR3 is 13 residues long. The germline V gene encodes CDR1 SGDLS and CDR2 YYNGEE. This CDR3 reads CASSERATGELFF. CDR3 nucleotides: TGTGCCAGCAGCGAAAGGGCCACCGGGGAGCTGTTTTTT.

This clone was detected once. The DNA of the CDR3 is TGTGCCAGCAGCTTAGTGGCGGGCGGCCGCTCCTACGAGCAGTACTTC. It yields the protein CASSLVAGGRSYEQYF. The V and J genes are TRBV7-2 and TRBJ2-7; D possibly corresponds to TRBD2 (5 bases). From germline, CDR1 is SGHTA and CDR2 FQGNSA. Deletions cut 1 base from V and 0 bases from J, with 13 bases between. This CDR3 comprises 16 residues.

J is TRBJ2-7 and V is TRBV4-1, with D unclear. V was clipped by 0 bases and J by 0 bases, with 9 bases between them. The CDR3 covers 15 residues. From germline, CDR1 is MGHRA and CDR2 YSYEKL. The CDR3 DNA follows: TGCGCCAGCAGCCAAGATCCCGTAGACTCCTACGAGCAGTACTTC. Protein product: CASSQDPVDSYEQYF.

The genes are TRBV11-1 and TRBJ2-7, with 8 nucleotides matching TRBD1. Losses at the gene ends were 4 bases for V and 2 bases for J; bases not matched to a gene: 4. CDR3 size: 14 residues. CDR1 and CDR2 from the germline V gene are SGHAT and FQDESV (reference sequence). Written as DNA, the CDR3 is TGTGCCAGCAGCTACCCGGGACAGGCCTACGAGCAGTACTTC. It translates to CASSYPGQAYEQYF.

The chain recombines TRBV9 with TRBJ1-6; the match to TRBD1 covers 7 bases. J gave up 7 bases and V 6 bases, and 22 bases lay outside the gene matches. Germline CDR1 reads SGDLS; CDR2 reads YYNGEE. This CDR3 has 19 amino acids. The CDR3 sequence: CASNSMGQPPGFENSPLHF. CDR3 DNA: TGTGCCAGCAACTCGATGGGACAGCCTCCGGGTTTCGAAAATTCACCCCTCCACTTT.

This chain connects TRBV10-3 to TRBJ2-7; TRBD2 matches at 11 bases. Germline V gene sequence: CDR1 ENHRY, CDR2 SYGVKD. V was pared by 0 bases and J by 5 bases, with 9 bases of the junction left unmatched. This CDR3 region has 17 residues. This CDR3 reads CAISESTGTTSGNEQYF. CDR3 in DNA: TGTGCCATCAGTGAGTCGACAGGGACGACTAGCGGGAACGAGCAGTACTTC.

This clone came up once. V usage is TRBV19 and J usage is TRBJ2-6; D tentatively reads TRBD1 or TRBD2 (5 bases each). Germline-derived CDR1 and CDR2 are LNHDA and SQIVND (reference sequence). This CDR3 spans 14 amino acids. The ends were cut back, 5 bases at V and 2 bases at J, with 7 bases in the middle. The CDR3 sequence: CASSWGTGANVLTF. CDR3 DNA: TGTGCCAGTAGTTGGGGGACTGGGGCCAACGTCCTGACTTTC.

This chain links TRBV4-2 with TRBJ2-3, with 14 bases matching TRBD2. Germline CDR1 LGHNA, CDR2 YNFKEQ. This CDR3 is 15 amino acids long. V lost 4 bases to trimming and J lost 6 bases; unmatched junction nucleotides: 3. The CDR3 coding sequence is TGTGCCAGCAGCCCGGGACTAGCGGGAGTTGATACGCAGTATTTT. As protein: CASSPGLAGVDTQYF.

J is TRBJ2-5 and V is TRBV4-1; TRBD2 matches at 8 bases. The end of the DNA is better explained by TRBJ2-7, so the J call may be wrong. Germline assignment: CDR1 MGHRA and CDR2 YSYEKL. CDR3 length equals 15 residues. The CDR3 protein is CASSQQAGELYEQYF. CDR3 DNA: TGCGCCAGCAGCCAACAAGCGGGAGAGCTATACGAGCAGTACTTC.

The chain is built from TRBV4-1 and TRBJ1-2; 8 bases are shared with TRBD1. The V segment lost 1 base and the J segment 4 bases; nucleotides outside the gene matches: 5. The V gene's germline CDR1 is MGHRA and CDR2 YSYEKL. The CDR3 is 15 residues long. The CDR3 DNA reads TGCGCCAGCAGCCAAGGGTCGGACAGGGCCTATGGCTACACCTTC. It is translated as CASSQGSDRAYGYTF.

This clone was found once. J is TRBJ2-2 and V is TRBV30; tentative D call: TRBD1 (5 bases). V was cut by 4 bases and J by 0 bases, with 15 bases left in between. Germline CDR1 and CDR2: GTSNPN and SVGIG (reference sequence). The CDR3 loop spans 16 amino acids. Here the CDR3 DNA reads TGTGCCTGGAATGTCGCGCCAGGGCCGAACACCGGGGAGCTGTTTTTT. Translation: CAWNVAPGPNTGELFF.

This clone came up a few times. The chain links TRBV9 to TRBJ2-1, with 15 bases matching TRBD2. The V segment lost 3 bases and the J segment 1 base; nucleotides outside the gene matches: 8. The CDR3 sequence is 19 residues long. Germline CDR1 and CDR2: SGDLS and YYNGEE. The CDR3 sequence: CASSGTSGRALGSYNEQFF. The CDR3 nucleotides are TGTGCCAGCAGCGGGACTAGCGGGAGGGCCCTCGGTTCCTACAATGAGCAGTTCTTC.

This sequence joins TRBV7-9 and TRBJ2-1; TRBD2 aligns across 7 bases. Trimming removed 1 base from V and 7 bases from J; junction bases left unmatched: 4. The CDR3 has 14 residues. The V gene's germline CDR1 is SEHNR and CDR2 FQNEAQ (reference sequence). The CDR3 reads CASSLGGTINEQFF. CDR3 DNA: TGTGCCAGCAGCTTAGGGGGGACTATTAATGAGCAGTTCTTC.

V gene TRBV2 combines with J gene TRBJ2-2; tentative D call: TRBD2 (5 bases). The CDR3 consists of 13 residues. Trimming pared 7 bases from V and 4 bases from J, leaving 10 bases between. In germline, CDR1 is SNHLY, CDR2 FYNNEI. CDR3 DNA: TGTGCCAGCAAAGGACTCCTCACCGGGGAGCTGTTTTTT. This encodes CASKGLLTGELFF. The full variable domain, its missing parts supplied by reference TRBV2 and TRBJ2-2, is EPEVTQTPSHQVTQMGQEVILRCVPISNHLYFYWYRQILGQKVEFLVSFYNNEISEKSEIFDDQFSVERPDGSNFTLKIRSTKLEDSAMYFCASKGLLTGELFFGEGSRLTVL.

This chain links TRBV9 with TRBJ2-2; TRBD1 is a possible D gene (6 bases). The CDR3 runs 16 residues. Germline V gene lookup returns CDR1 SGDLS and CDR2 YYNGEE. V gave up 4 bases and J gave up 0 bases, with 13 bases separating them. CDR3 amino acids: CASSPRTEPNTGELFF. CDR3 DNA: TGTGCCAGCAGCCCCCGGACAGAGCCGAACACCGGGGAGCTGTTTTTT.

The J gene is TRBJ2-7, the V gene TRBV4-2, with TRBD2 as a possible D gene (5 bases). CDR3 length: 15 amino acids. The V gene's germline CDR1 is LGHNA and CDR2 YNFKEQ. V lost 1 base and J lost 2, with 12 bases in between. This chain's CDR3 is CASSQVIEGTYEQYF. The CDR3 DNA is TGTGCCAGCAGCCAAGTGATCGAGGGAACCTACGAGCAGTACTTC.

The sample holds a few counts of this clone. The chain is built from TRBV9 and TRBJ1-4; no definite D call. CDR1 is SGDLS, CDR2 YYNGEE, per germline. The CDR3 covers 14 residues. V was clipped by 4 bases and J by 8 bases, with 15 bases between them. The CDR3 DNA sequence: TGTGCCAGCAGCAGTTACGAGGGTGGAGAAAAACTGTTTTTT. It encodes CASSSYEGGEKLFF.

V usage is TRBV7-9 and J usage is TRBJ1-2; no definite D call. V dropped 1 base and J dropped 2 bases, with 11 bases sitting between them. Per the germline V gene, CDR1 is SEHNR and CDR2 is FQNEAQ (reference sequence). The CDR3 runs 15 residues. The CDR3 loop reads CASSLGARWNYGYTF. DNA for the CDR3: TGTGCCAGCAGCTTAGGTGCCAGGTGGAACTATGGCTACACCTTC.

The chain carries TRBV2 and TRBJ2-7; unclear D gene. V lost 2 bases, J lost 1 base, and 6 bases lay in between. Germline-derived CDR1 and CDR2 are SNHLY and FYNNEI. The CDR3 has 13 residues. CDR3 protein: CASSESPSYEQYF. The DNA of the CDR3 is TGTGCCAGCAGTGAATCCCCATCCTACGAGCAGTACTTC.

The rearrangement uses TRBV4-1 and TRBJ2-7; 14 bases line up with TRBD2. Germline V CDR1 and CDR2: MGHRA, YSYEKL. The junction had 3 bases not matched to a gene; V was cut back by 3 bases and J by 5 bases. CDR3 length: 15 amino acids. The CDR3, as DNA: TGCGCCAGCAGCCACGCGGGACTAGCGGGAGACGAGCAGTACTTC. Amino acids: CASSHAGLAGDEQYF.

The genes are TRBV30 and TRBJ2-2; D is perhaps TRBD2 (6 bases). CDR3 size: 14 residues. The V gene's germline CDR1 is GTSNPN and CDR2 SVGIG (reference sequence). The ends were cut back, 4 bases at V and 3 bases at J, with 12 bases in the middle. In nucleotides, the CDR3 is TGTGCCTGGAAAGGCGGGGACTACACCGGGGAGCTGTTTTTT. This encodes CAWKGGDYTGELFF. The variable domain in full, with the rest retrieved from reference TRBV30 and TRBJ2-2, is SQTIHQWPATLVQPVGSPLSLECTVEGTSNPNLYWYRQAAGRGLQLLFYSVGIGQISSEVPQNLSASRPQDRQFILSSKKLLLSDSGFYLCAWKGGDYTGELFFGEGSRLTVL.

V is TRBV7-8 and J is TRBJ2-2; 10 nucleotides line up with TRBD2. J lost 5 bases, V lost 2 bases, and 2 bases had no gene match. Germline V CDR1 and CDR2: SGHVS, FQNEAQ. CDR3 length equals 15 residues. In DNA form, the CDR3 reads TGTGCCAGCAGCTTACCAGCGGGAGGGACCGGGGAGCTGTTTTTT. This codes for CASSLPAGGTGELFF.